The rows below give T cell receptor beta chains drawn from one sample of a study of technical replicates of blood from several donors. TCRdb keeps only in-frame clones here, not all; method: immunoSEQ multiplex PCR. The sample yields about 80,000 clones, roughly 94% seen once. Sequenced sample: T cells isolated from PBMCs. These receptors were taken from a human donor in good health. The CDR3 runs from the conserved cysteine through the conserved F or W. Each record gives: V gene, D gene, J gene, clone size, CDR3 DNA, CDR3 protein. A D gene is named only where the DNA matches it firmly. Clone sizes are given selectively: once, few, many, or a class where the clone is expanded.

TRBV6-5,TRBD1,TRBJ1-1,-,TGTGCCAGCAGTTTCCAGGGGGCAGGAAACACTGAAGCTTTCTTT,CASSFQGAGNTEAFF
TRBV6-5,TRBD2,TRBJ2-6,-,TGTGCCAGCAGTTACATCGGGGGGGCTGGGGCCAACGTCCTGACTTTC,CASSYIGGAGANVLTF
TRBV11-2,TRBD2,TRBJ2-7,-,TGTGCCAGCAGCTTAGCTTTCTCGCTAGCGGGGGACGAGCAGTACTTC,CASSLAFSLAGDEQYF
TRBV7-9,TRBD2,TRBJ2-1,-,TGTGCCAGCAGCCTAGGACTAGCGGAGTACAATGAGCAGTTCTTC,CASSLGLAEYNEQFF
TRBV19,-,TRBJ1-3,-,TGTGCCAGTAAGGGAGGTACCTCTGGAAACACCATATATTTT,CASKGGTSGNTIYF
TRBV6-5,-,TRBJ2-7,-,TGTGCCAGCAGTTACTCGAGGGTGGGAAGCTCCTACGAGCAGTACTTC,CASSYSRVGSSYEQYF
TRBV2,TRBD2,TRBJ2-2,-,TGTGCCAGGTCCGGTCTCCAGCGGGAGTCCATCGGGGAGCTGTTTTTT,CARSGLQRESIGELFF
TRBV7-8,-,TRBJ1-2,-,TGTGCCAGCAGCTTAAAAACGGACAGCCTTGGCTACACCTTC,CASSLKTDSLGYTF
TRBV5-1,-,TRBJ2-3,-,TGCGCCAGCAGCTTGTACCGGCGGGGCACAGATACGCAGTATTTT,CASSLYRRGTDTQYF
TRBV30,-,TRBJ1-5,once,TGTGCCTGGGAGACCGGGACTACTATCGGGCCCCAGCATTTT,CAWETGTTIGPQHF
TRBV7-3,-,TRBJ2-1,-,TGTGCCAGCAGTCCTTATGGGGCCGATGAGCAGTTCTTC,CASSPYGADEQFF
TRBV10-3,-,TRBJ1-5,-,TGTGCCATCAGTGAGTCCAGTGGACAGAGCAATCAGCCCCAGCATTTT,CAISESSGQSNQPQHF
TRBV18,-,TRBJ2-3,-,TGTGCCAGCTCACCTCCTAGCACAGATACGCAGTATTTT,CASSPPSTDTQYF
TRBV16,-,TRBJ2-3,-,TGTGCCAGCAGCCAATCTGGTATGGCACCTACGCAGTATTTT,CASSQSGMAPTQYF